Listed here are 17 T cell receptor beta chains from one sample, sequenced in a study of human T cells and chemical hapten exposure. This sample's time point: patch test 2, 6 weeks after DPC sensitization. The treatment here: therapeutic diphenylcyclopropenone sensitization with weekly scalp DPC. One entry per CDR3 protein results from TCRdb running MiXCR on the RACE reads. The repertoire holds about 400,000 distinct CDR3 sequences, with under 6.5% as singletons. This specimen was whole blood, taken in connection with sensitization to the hapten diphenylcyclopropenone (DPC). The receptors derive from a woman aged 18-29 years with alopecia areata. Some clones in this sample may be carry-over from other donors' samples.

This clonotype was observed at least ten times. The CDR3, as DNA: TGCAGCGTGACTAGTGGAAACACCATATATTTT. Its translation: CSVTSGNTIYF. The rearrangement links TRBV29-1 to TRBJ1-3, with D uncertain. The CDR3 runs 11 residues. Germline V gene lookup returns CDR1 SQVTM and CDR2 ANQGSEA. V dropped 6 bases and J dropped 3 bases, with 6 bases sitting between them. Full variable domain (rest looked up from reference TRBV29-1 and TRBJ1-3): SAVISQKPSRDICQRGTSLTIQCQVDSQVTMMFWYRQQPGQSLTLIATANQGSEATYESGFVIDKFPISRPNLTFSTLTVSNMSPEDSSIYLCSVTSGNTIYFGEGSWLTVV.

CDR3 nucleotides: TGTGCCAGCAGTTTGAAAGGTCTATTTGGCTACACCTTC. This codes for CASSLKGLFGYTF. The chain recombines TRBV27 with TRBJ1-2; no definite D call. V was clipped by 3 bases and J by 7 bases, with 12 bases between them. This CDR3 contains 13 residues. Germline lookup yields CDR1 MNHEY and CDR2 SMNVEV (reference sequence).

In its sample, this clonotype was seen a few times. This rearrangement joins TRBV24-1 to TRBJ1-5; 8 positions match TRBD1. Germline CDR1 KGHDR, CDR2 SFDVKD. This CDR3 has 16 amino acids. V trimming: 3 bases; J trimming: 0 bases; junction bases outside the gene matches: 3. CDR3 protein: CATSDGDRLSNQPQHF. The CDR3 DNA is TGTGCCACCAGTGATGGGGACAGGCTTAGCAATCAGCCCCAGCATTTT.

This clonotype was detected only a few times. The chain employs TRBV6-5 and TRBJ2-7, with D perhaps matching TRBD1 or TRBD2 (6 bases each). V was clipped by 1 base and J by 6 bases, with 16 bases between them. The CDR3 covers 15 residues. Germline loops: CDR1 MNHEY, CDR2 SVGAGI. CDR3 in DNA: TGTGCCAGCAGTTACTTCAGACGGGGGCGAGGCGAGCAGTACTTC. It translates to CASSYFRRGRGEQYF.

This clonotype was counted only a few times. The rearrangement joins TRBV6-2 or TRBV6-3 to TRBJ2-4; 7 nucleotides agree with TRBD1. The CDR3 has 16 residues. From germline, CDR1 is MNHEY and CDR2 SVGEGT. Germline trimming cut 6 bases from V and 0 bases from J; bases unmatched to any gene: 8. CDR3 amino acids: CASRKTGESAKNIQYF. In DNA form, the CDR3 reads TGTGCCAGCAGGAAAACAGGGGAGTCAGCCAAAAACATTCAGTACTTC.

This chain connects TRBV6-5 to TRBJ2-3, with TRBD2 identical over 8 bases. This CDR3 contains 20 residues. The V gene's germline CDR1 is MNHEY and CDR2 SVGAGI. After removal of 0 bases from V and 6 bases from J, the junction contained 20 bases not matched to a gene. The CDR3 loop reads CASSYSQRGLLYPSIDTQYF. The CDR3 DNA follows: TGTGCCAGCAGTTACTCCCAGCGGGGGCTCCTATACCCAAGCATCGATACGCAGTATTTT.

A few counts support this clonotype. The chain couples TRBV28 to TRBJ2-5; D is possibly TRBD1 or TRBD2 (5 bases each). Trimming took 4 bases from V and 5 from J, leaving 14 bases between them. The germline CDR1 and CDR2 sequences are MDHEN and SYDVKM. The CDR3 runs to 14 residues. The CDR3 bases are TGTGCCAGCAGTTCGGGACCGGATCGTGAGACCCAGTACTTC. Its translation: CASSSGPDRETQYF.

This clonotype was seen repeatedly, ten times or more. J is TRBJ1-5 and V is TRBV28, with D unclear. Trimming took off 2 bases at V and 1 base at J, with 6 bases between the two ends. The germline V gene encodes CDR1 MDHEN and CDR2 SYDVKM. This CDR3 comprises 14 residues. The CDR3, as DNA: TGTGCCAGCAGTTTAATCGCCAGCAATCAGCCCCAGCATTTT. Its translation: CASSLIASNQPQHF.

This clonotype has more than one count but fewer than ten. CDR3: CASSPPDRITF. DNA of the CDR3: TGTGCCAGCAGTCCACCCGACAGAATCACCTTC. The chain is built from TRBV12-3 or TRBV12-4 and TRBJ1-2, with a possible D match to TRBD1 (5 bases). V was clipped by 5 bases and J by 13 bases, with 14 bases between them. The length of the CDR3 is 11 residues.

This clonotype has a count of ten or more. The chain combines TRBV20-1 with TRBJ1-1; D may be TRBD1 (6 bases). Trimming stripped 4 bases from V and 1 base from J, with 10 bases between. The CDR3 is 13 residues long. CDR1 and CDR2 from the germline V gene are DFQATT and SNEGSKA (reference sequence). The CDR3 DNA reads as TGCAGTGCTACCCGGACAGAGAACACTGAAGCTTTCTTT. Protein: CSATRTENTEAFF.

This clonotype was seen a few times. This chain joins TRBV4-3 and TRBJ2-7; a possible D gene is TRBD1 (6 bases). V lost 1 base and J lost 4, with 11 bases in between. Germline V CDR1 and CDR2: LGHNA, YSLEER. CDR3 length equals 14 residues. DNA for the CDR3: TGCGCCAGCAGCCAAGGGGAAGGGGGATACGAGCAGTACTTC. Protein sequence: CASSQGEGGYEQYF.

This clonotype was counted at least ten times. The chain joins TRBV12-3 or TRBV12-4 to TRBJ2-7; TRBD2 agrees at 10 bases. The CDR3 totals 13 residues. V lost 5 bases to trimming and J lost 7 bases; unmatched junction nucleotides: 5. The CDR3 DNA reads TGTGCCAGCAGTCTTAGCGGGGGGAAGGAGCAGTACTTC. It codes for CASSLSGGKEQYF.

V gene TRBV29-1 combines with J gene TRBJ2-7, with 10 bases fitting TRBD1. This CDR3 has 15 residues. V lost 5 bases and J lost 0; bases outside the gene matches: 7. In germline, CDR1 is SQVTM, CDR2 ANQGSEA. The DNA of the CDR3 is TGCAGCGTTTACGCCGGGACAGGGGACTCCTACGAGCAGTACTTC. It is translated as CSVYAGTGDSYEQYF.

This clonotype has a count of ten or more. This chain connects TRBV6-2 or TRBV6-3 to TRBJ2-7, with 11 bases matching TRBD2. Germline trimming cut 6 bases from V and 2 bases from J; bases unmatched to any gene: 9. The CDR3 spans 16 residues. Germline CDR1 reads MNHEY; CDR2 reads SVGEGT. The CDR3 loop reads CASRTIAGGTTYEQYF. The CDR3 DNA reads as TGTGCCAGCAGAACAATAGCGGGGGGGACTACCTACGAGCAGTACTTC.

This clonotype has just a few counts. This chain uses TRBV7-2 with TRBJ2-3; D unclear. The germline V and J ends were trimmed by 2 bases and 6 bases, with 12 bases remaining between them. Germline lookup yields CDR1 SGHTA and CDR2 FQGNSA. The CDR3 length is 14 residues. The CDR3 coding sequence is TGTGCCAGCAGCTTATCGGCGTTTCGGGATACGCAGTATTTT. As protein: CASSLSAFRDTQYF.

This clonotype is a singleton in its sample. The genes are TRBV3-1 and TRBJ1-2, with D tentatively TRBD1 (5 bases). The CDR3 is 17 residues long. Germline CDR1 and CDR2: LGHDT and YNNKEL (reference sequence). With 1 base removed from V and 4 bases from J, the gap between germline ends came to 19 bases. CDR3 bases: TGTGCCAGCAGCCAAGTTCACCTTTCAGGGCCTACCTATGGCTACACCTTC. Protein: CASSQVHLSGPTYGYTF.

This clonotype occurred a few times. The V call is TRBV3-1, the J call TRBJ2-1; no definite D call. With 1 base removed from V and 9 bases from J, the gap between germline ends came to 4 bases. This CDR3 has 11 amino acids. Germline-derived CDR1 and CDR2 are LGHDT and YNNKEL (reference sequence). The CDR3 loop is CASSQVSEQFF. CDR3 DNA sequence: TGTGCCAGCAGCCAAGTTAGTGAGCAGTTCTTC.